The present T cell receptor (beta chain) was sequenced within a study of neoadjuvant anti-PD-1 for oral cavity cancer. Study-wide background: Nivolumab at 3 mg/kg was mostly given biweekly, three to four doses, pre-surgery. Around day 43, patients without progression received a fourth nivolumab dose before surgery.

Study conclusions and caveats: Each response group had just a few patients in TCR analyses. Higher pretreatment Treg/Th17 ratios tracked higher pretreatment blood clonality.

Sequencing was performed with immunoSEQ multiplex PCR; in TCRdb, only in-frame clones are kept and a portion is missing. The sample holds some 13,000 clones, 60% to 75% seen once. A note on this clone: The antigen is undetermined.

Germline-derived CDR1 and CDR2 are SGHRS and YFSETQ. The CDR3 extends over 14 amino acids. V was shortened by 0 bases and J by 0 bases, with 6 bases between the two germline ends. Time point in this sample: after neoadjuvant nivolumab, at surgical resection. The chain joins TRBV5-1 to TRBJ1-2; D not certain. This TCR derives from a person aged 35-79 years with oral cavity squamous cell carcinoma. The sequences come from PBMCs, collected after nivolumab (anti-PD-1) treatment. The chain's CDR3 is CASSLGTANYGYTF. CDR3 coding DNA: TGCGCCAGCAGCTTGGGAACAGCTAACTATGGCTACACCTTC. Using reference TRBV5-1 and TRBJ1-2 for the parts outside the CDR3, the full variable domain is KAGVTQTPRYLIKTRGQQVTLSCSPISGHRSVSWYQQTPGQGLQFLFEYFSETQRNKGNFPGRFSGRQFSNSRSEMNVSTLELGDSALYLCASSLGTANYGYTFGSGTRLTVV.